The present T cell receptor (beta chain) was sequenced within a study of T cell responses to AZD1222 COVID-19 vaccine. Germline V gene lookup returns CDR1 LGHNA and CDR2 YSLEER. There are 18 residues in the CDR3. Trimming removed 0 bases at V and 0 bases at J, with 12 bases between. Study results and caveats: Baseline antibody screening turned up just six seropositive AZD1222 recipients.

The repertoire was sequenced with immunoSEQ multiplex PCR; TCRdb's copy has only in-frame clones and lacks some. This table holds around 99,000 clones, 91% found once. Remarks on this clone: Its antigen remains unknown.

Sequencing used peripheral blood, obtained on day 0 of AZD1222 vaccination. J is TRBJ1-6 and V is TRBV4-3, with D unresolved. This receptor was obtained from an adult in good health. In DNA form, the CDR3 reads TGCGCCAGCAGCCAAGAACACAAAAGGAGCTCCTATAATTCACCCCTCCACTTT. Amino acid sequence: CASSQEHKRSSYNSPLHF.